Shown below are 9 T cell receptor beta chains from a single sample sequenced in a study of CD8+ T cells in alopecia areata listed by TCRdb under 2018. The intended sense of this specimen's time point label: about 5 months on oral tofacitinib. The sample's treatment or condition label, in plain terms: oral pan-JAK inhibitor, 5-10 mg twice daily. Preparation of the library involved the immunoSEQ multiplex PCR assay. For TCR sequencing, RNA was extracted from every sample and reverse transcribed into cDNA to serve as template. TCRdb mirrors the immuneACCESS table, restricted to in-frame sequences. Some clones are absent from its copies; in checked studies, under half trace to an unresolved V gene, and the reason for the others is unknown. This sample holds 90,000 to 120,000 clones; around 83% were observed only once. The ten largest clones represent roughly a quarter of the sample. This specimen consisted of CD8+ T cells sorted from blood, obtained at week 24, from a patient treated with tofacitinib. The receptors derive from a human donor with alopecia areata.

The rearrangement links TRBV5-6 to TRBJ2-6; D is perhaps TRBD1 or TRBD2 (6 bases each). CDR3 size: 15 residues. Germline CDR1 and CDR2: SGHDT and YYEEEE. The ends were cut back, 2 bases at V and 11 bases at J, with 17 bases in the middle. CDR3 sequence: CASSLWGASLHVLTF. CDR3 nucleotides: TGTGCCAGCAGCTTATGGGGGGCGTCCCTCCACGTCCTGACTTTC. Drawing the rest from reference TRBV5-6 and TRBJ2-6, the complete variable domain is DAGVTQSPTHLIKTRGQQVTLRCSPKSGHDTVSWYQQALGQGPQFIFQYYEEEERQRGNFPDRFSGHQFPNYSSELNVNALLLGDSALYLCASSLWGASLHVLTFGAGSRLTVL.

The genes are TRBV9 and TRBJ2-3; 9 bases are a match to TRBD1. CDR1 is SGDLS, CDR2 YYNGEE, per germline. The CDR3 sequence is 15 residues long. Trimming removed 3 bases from V and 1 base from J; junction bases left unmatched: 3. The CDR3: CASSGRTGGTDTQYF. The CDR3 bases are TGTGCCAGCAGCGGTCGGACAGGGGGCACAGATACGCAGTATTTT.

The chain uses TRBV4-1 and TRBJ2-2, with D unresolved. Trimming shortened V by 4 bases and J by 3 bases, and 15 bases separated the two germline ends. Looked up from germline, CDR1 is MGHRA and CDR2 is YSYEKL. CDR3 length: 16 amino acids. Here the CDR3 DNA reads TGCGCCAGCAGCCCGACCAGAACATCGGACACCGGGGAGCTGTTTTTT. Translating gives CASSPTRTSDTGELFF.

For the CDR3, the DNA is TGTGCCAGTAGTATCTCCGGACAGGGCTACGAGCAGTACTTC. Its translation: CASSISGQGYEQYF. The genes are TRBV19 and TRBJ2-7; 8 bases align to TRBD1. The germline V gene has CDR1 LNHDA and CDR2 SQIVND (reference sequence). V trimming: 3 bases; J trimming: 3 bases; junction bases outside the gene matches: 4. There are 14 residues in the CDR3.

The chain carries TRBV19 and TRBJ2-1, with no clear D. V lost 4 bases to trimming and J lost 0 bases, with 7 bases between them. The CDR3 consists of 14 residues. Germline CDR1 is LNHDA and CDR2 is SQIVND (reference sequence). The CDR3 DNA is TGTGCCAGTAGTAATGTCGGCTCCTACAATGAGCAGTTCTTC. Translating it yields CASSNVGSYNEQFF.

The chain links TRBV19 to TRBJ1-1; D gene ambiguous. In germline, CDR1 is LNHDA, CDR2 SQIVND (reference sequence). The CDR3 runs 11 residues. V gave up 4 bases and J gave up 1 base, with 1 base separating them. This CDR3 reads CASSTNTEAFF. The CDR3 region has the DNA TGTGCCAGTAGTACGAACACTGAAGCTTTCTTT.

This clone was recorded only once. The gene calls are TRBV14 and TRBJ1-1; D is unclear. Germline lookup yields CDR1 SGHDN and CDR2 FVKESK. V dropped 1 base and J dropped 0 bases, with 6 bases sitting between them. CDR3 length equals 14 residues. The CDR3 sequence: CASSQVRMNTEAFF. For the CDR3, the DNA is TGTGCCAGCAGCCAAGTGAGGATGAACACTGAAGCTTTCTTT.

The CDR3 protein is CASSQVSSGVSTDTQYF. The CDR3 DNA reads as TGTGCCAGCAGCCAAGTTTCCAGCGGGGTTTCCACAGATACGCAGTATTTT. The genes are TRBV4-2 and TRBJ2-3, with 7 bases aligning to TRBD2. Losses at the gene ends were 1 base for V and 2 bases for J; bases not matched to a gene: 9. CDR1 is LGHNA, CDR2 YNFKEQ, per germline. The CDR3 sequence is 17 residues long.

The V gene is TRBV5-1, the J gene TRBJ2-7; no firm D call. Trimming shortened V by 2 bases and J by 2 bases, and 11 bases separated the two germline ends. Germline loops: CDR1 SGHRS, CDR2 YFSETQ. There are 14 residues in the CDR3. The chain's CDR3 is CASSLTDTTYEQYF. DNA of the CDR3: TGCGCCAGCAGCTTAACTGACACCACCTACGAGCAGTACTTC.